One TCR beta chain is described in this entry. Its antigen is unidentified. TCRdb recomputed calls from the multiplex PCR reads with MiXCR, one row per CDR3 protein. In the table there are over 100,000 distinct CDR3 sequences, approximately 20% of which are singletons. Axillary draining lymph nodes of breast cancer patients supplied the node samples. The data were obtained in a study of breast tumors, draining lymph nodes, adjacent tissues. CDR3 size: 15 residues. V lost 3 bases to trimming and J lost 10 bases; unmatched junction nucleotides: 6. CDR1 and CDR2 from the germline V gene are SGHRS and YFSETQ. Study results and limitations: The lymph node origin of tumor T cells was framed as consistent with a hypothesis, not demonstrated. Tumor repertoires ranked between lymph nodes and nontumor tissue in diversity, with V and J gene preferences. Compared with basal-like, luminal-like tumors shared significantly more repertoire with nontumor tissue. Most tumor T cells seemingly derive from lymph node, then expand in tumor.

The clonotype was recovered from a female donor with breast cancer. Some clones in this sample may be carry-over from other donors' samples. J is TRBJ2-1 and V is TRBV5-1; 14 bases align to TRBD2. The sequenced material came from axillary lymph node tissue. The CDR3 loop reads CASSSGTSGSGEQFF. The CDR3 bases are TGCGCCAGCAGCTCCGGGACTAGCGGGAGTGGGGAGCAGTTCTTC. Variable domain in full (rest from reference TRBV5-1 and TRBJ2-1): KAGVTQTPRYLIKTRGQQVTLSCSPISGHRSVSWYQQTPGQGLQFLFEYFSETQRNKGNFPGRFSGRQFSNSRSEMNVSTLELGDSALYLCASSSGTSGSGEQFFGPGTRLTVL.